This entry lists 18 T cell receptor beta chains sequenced from one sample in a study of shared clonotypes between healthy human individuals. The assay was immunoSEQ multiplex PCR, and TCRdb's table has in-frame clones only and misses some. The sample carries 1.5 million to 1.9 million clones, 98% recorded once. Material: naive CD4+ T cells sorted from blood. Subset of the sample: CD45RA+ positively selected. Receptors were obtained from a man aged 25-40 years in good health.

The CDR3 loop is CASSISRGLTDTQYF. The DNA for the CDR3 is TGCGCCAGCAGCATAAGCAGGGGACTCACAGATACGCAGTATTTT. The V call is TRBV4-1, the J call TRBJ2-3; perhaps D is TRBD1 or TRBD2 (6 bases each). The germline gives CDR1 MGHRA, CDR2 YSYEKL. The CDR3 has 15 residues. Trimming stripped 5 bases from V and 2 bases from J, with 14 bases between.

The sample holds a few counts of this clone. The CDR3 nucleotides are TGTGCCGGGGGACTAGCGGGCGAGCAGTACTTC. Translation: CAGGLAGEQYF. J is TRBJ2-7 and V is TRBV2, with 12 bases that match TRBD2. CDR3 length: 11 amino acids. V was clipped by 11 bases and J by 6 bases; unmatched bases: 2. CDR1 SNHLY and CDR2 FYNNEI come from the germline V gene.

The chain combines TRBV23-1 with TRBJ1-5; D unresolved. TRBV23-1 is sorted into the ORF group, with uncertain function. The CDR3 is 15 residues long. The ends were cut back, 2 bases at V and 0 bases at J, with 8 bases in the middle. CDR3 in DNA: TGCGCCAGCAGTCAAGTCGTTCGTAGCAATCAGCCCCAGCATTTT. Protein: CASSQVVRSNQPQHF.

The chain carries TRBV12-5 and TRBJ1-1; a weak D match, TRBD1 (6 bases). The V end lost 4 bases, the J end lost 4 bases, and 13 bases lay between the germline ends. Germline CDR1 LGHNT, CDR2 FRNRAP. The CDR3 consists of 14 residues. The DNA for the CDR3 is TGTGCTAGTGGTTCCGAGGGGGGTGGCACTGAAGCTTTCTTT. Encoded protein: CASGSEGGGTEAFF.

The chain employs TRBV30 and TRBJ1-2, with D unclear. The V and J ends lost 3 bases and 4 bases respectively, with 9 bases between them. Germline V CDR1 and CDR2: GTSNPN, SVGIG (reference sequence). There are 12 residues in the CDR3. CDR3 residues: CAWRRGSYGYTF. The CDR3 coding sequence is TGTGCCTGGAGGAGAGGCAGCTATGGCTACACCTTC.

This sequence joins TRBV4-1 and TRBJ2-1; 7 nucleotides line up with TRBD1. CDR1 is MGHRA and CDR2 is YSYEKL in the germline V gene. This CDR3 contains 15 residues. V dropped 4 bases and J dropped 4; count of bases not matched to a gene: 7. The DNA for the CDR3 is TGCGCCAGCAGCCCAGGACAGGCGTCTTACAATGAGCAGTTCTTC. Its protein is CASSPGQASYNEQFF.

The J gene is TRBJ2-2, the V gene TRBV7-3, with 8 bases that match TRBD1. The germline V gene has CDR1 SGHTA and CDR2 FQGTGA. This CDR3 has 17 amino acids. V trimming: 2 bases; J trimming: 1 base; junction bases outside the gene matches: 6. CDR3 DNA: TGTGCCAGCAGCTTAGCAGGACAGGGCATGAACACCGGGGAGCTGTTTTTT. It specifies CASSLAGQGMNTGELFF.

V and J are TRBV6-4 and TRBJ2-1; TRBD1 might be the D (6 bases). Trimming removed 5 bases from V and 4 bases from J, with 15 bases in between. CDR1 is MRHNA and CDR2 is SNTAGT in the germline V gene. CDR3 length equals 15 residues. The CDR3 here is CASSPTGNRYNEQFF. The CDR3, as DNA: TGTGCCAGCAGTCCAACAGGGAATAGGTACAATGAGCAGTTCTTC.

Only one count was recorded for this clone. V gene TRBV2 combines with J gene TRBJ1-2; tentatively, D is TRBD1 (5 bases). The CDR3 runs to 12 residues. CDR1 and CDR2 (germline): SNHLY, FYNNEI. The V gene lost 8 bases and the J gene lost 4 bases, with 11 bases spanning the gap. The CDR3 is CASPGQGYGYTF. The DNA of the CDR3 is TGTGCCAGCCCGGGGCAGGGCTATGGCTACACCTTC.

The J gene is TRBJ2-1, the V gene TRBV5-1; no clear D. The CDR3 is 13 residues long. The V gene lost 9 bases and the J gene lost 8 bases, with 18 bases spanning the gap. CDR1 SGHRS and CDR2 YFSETQ come from the germline V gene. The CDR3 DNA is TGCGCCACCAGGTCCCCAACACACGATGAGCAGTTCTTC. The encoded protein is CATRSPTHDEQFF.

The CDR3 region is CSVAYRTNHNEQFF. CDR3 sequence (DNA): TGCAGCGTTGCCTATAGGACTAACCACAATGAGCAGTTCTTC. This chain connects TRBV29-1 to TRBJ2-1, with D tentatively TRBD2 (6 bases). Trimming removed 4 bases at V and 5 bases at J, with 15 bases between. The CDR3 spans 14 residues. Germline CDR1 and CDR2: SQVTM and ANQGSEA.

V usage is TRBV9 and J usage is TRBJ2-2; D possibly matches TRBD1 or TRBD2 (7 bases each). The CDR3 has 18 residues. Germline CDR1 SGDLS, CDR2 YYNGEE. The germline V and J ends were trimmed by 0 bases and 6 bases, with 21 bases remaining between them. CDR3 bases: TGTGCCAGCAGCGTAGTAGGGGGGGAGACAGGGTCCCCCGGGGAGCTGTTTTTT. Translation: CASSVVGGETGSPGELFF.

The chain carries TRBV6-6 and TRBJ2-7; no clear D. CDR3 length: 13 amino acids. Trimming cost V 6 bases and J 3 bases, with 12 bases left between them. Germline V gives CDR1 MNHNY, CDR2 SVGAGI (reference sequence). The CDR3 is CASSLTPGYEQYF. The CDR3 nucleotides read TGTGCCAGCAGCTTGACCCCGGGCTACGAGCAGTACTTC.

The gene calls are TRBV19 and TRBJ1-5; 8 bases are a match to TRBD1. The CDR3 totals 15 residues. V gave up 7 bases and J gave up 5 bases; unmatched junction bases: 10. From germline, CDR1 is LNHDA and CDR2 SQIVND (reference sequence). The CDR3 loop reads CASTRRTGFDQPQHF. The DNA for the CDR3 is TGTGCCAGTACCAGGAGGACAGGGTTCGATCAGCCCCAGCATTTT.

The chain links TRBV11-3 to TRBJ1-5; tentatively, D is TRBD1 (5 bases). Trimming took 4 bases from V and 4 from J, leaving 11 bases between them. The CDR3 has 14 amino acids. The germline V gene has CDR1 SGHNT and CDR2 YENEEA. The CDR3, as DNA: TGTGCCAGCAGCTCTCAGCAGGGTAATCAGCCCCAGCATTTT. Translated, it gives CASSSQQGNQPQHF.

The V and J genes are TRBV9 and TRBJ2-5; no firm D call. This CDR3 region has 16 residues. V was clipped by 3 bases and J by 0 bases, with 15 bases between them. Germline V gives CDR1 SGDLS, CDR2 YYNGEE. CDR3 bases: TGTGCCAGCAGCGGCCCCTTCGATCGAGACCAAGAGACCCAGTACTTC. Translated: CASSGPFDRDQETQYF.

The table lists this clone with a count of one. V and J are TRBV2 and TRBJ2-1; 9 nucleotides align to TRBD1. Germline V CDR1 and CDR2: SNHLY, FYNNEI. V was pared by 2 bases and J by 5 bases, with 10 bases of the junction left unmatched. This CDR3 comprises 17 residues. CDR3 loop: CASSETLGQGGHNEQFF. The CDR3 nucleotides read TGTGCCAGCAGTGAAACGTTGGGACAGGGAGGGCACAATGAGCAGTTCTTC.

V gene TRBV11-2 combines with J gene TRBJ1-5; weak D call: TRBD1 (6 bases). This CDR3 region has 14 residues. From germline, CDR1 is SGHAT and CDR2 FQNNGV. V lost 0 bases, J lost 9 bases, and 12 bases lay in between. The CDR3 loop reads CASSLDPGQRPQHF. The DNA for the CDR3 is TGTGCCAGCAGCTTAGACCCAGGACAGCGGCCCCAGCATTTT.